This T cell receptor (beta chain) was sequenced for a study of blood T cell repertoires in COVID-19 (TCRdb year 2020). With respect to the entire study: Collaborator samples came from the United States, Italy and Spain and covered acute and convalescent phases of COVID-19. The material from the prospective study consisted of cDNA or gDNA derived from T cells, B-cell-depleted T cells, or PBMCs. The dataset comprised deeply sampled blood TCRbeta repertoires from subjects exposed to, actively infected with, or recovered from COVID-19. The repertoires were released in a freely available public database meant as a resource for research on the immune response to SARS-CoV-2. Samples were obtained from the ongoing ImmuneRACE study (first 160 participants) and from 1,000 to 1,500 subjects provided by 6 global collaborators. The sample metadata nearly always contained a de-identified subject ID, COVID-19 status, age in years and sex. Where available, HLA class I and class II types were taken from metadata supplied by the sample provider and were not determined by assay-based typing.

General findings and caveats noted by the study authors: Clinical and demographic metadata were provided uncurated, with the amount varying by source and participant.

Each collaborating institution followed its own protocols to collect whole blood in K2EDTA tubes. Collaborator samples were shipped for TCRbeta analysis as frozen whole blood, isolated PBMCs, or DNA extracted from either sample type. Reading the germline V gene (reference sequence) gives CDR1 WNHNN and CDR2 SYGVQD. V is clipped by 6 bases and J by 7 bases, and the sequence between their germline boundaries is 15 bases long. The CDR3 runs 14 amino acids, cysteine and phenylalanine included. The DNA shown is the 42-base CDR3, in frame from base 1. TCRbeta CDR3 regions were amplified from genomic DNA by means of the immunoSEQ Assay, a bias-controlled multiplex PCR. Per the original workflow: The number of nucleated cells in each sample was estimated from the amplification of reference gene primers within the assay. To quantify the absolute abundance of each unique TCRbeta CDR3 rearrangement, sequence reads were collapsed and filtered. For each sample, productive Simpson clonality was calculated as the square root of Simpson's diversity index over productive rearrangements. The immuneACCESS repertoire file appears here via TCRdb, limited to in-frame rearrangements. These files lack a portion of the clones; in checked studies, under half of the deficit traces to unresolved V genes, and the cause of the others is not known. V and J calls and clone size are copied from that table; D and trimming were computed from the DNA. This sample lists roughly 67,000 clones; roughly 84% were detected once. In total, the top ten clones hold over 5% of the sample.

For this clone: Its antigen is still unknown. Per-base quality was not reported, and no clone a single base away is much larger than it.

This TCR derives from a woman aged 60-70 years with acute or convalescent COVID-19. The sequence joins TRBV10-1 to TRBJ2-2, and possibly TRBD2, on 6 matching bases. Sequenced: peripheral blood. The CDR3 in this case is CASREVADGGELFF. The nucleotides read TGCGCCAGCAGGGAGGTAGCGGACGGCGGGGAGCTGTTTTTT.